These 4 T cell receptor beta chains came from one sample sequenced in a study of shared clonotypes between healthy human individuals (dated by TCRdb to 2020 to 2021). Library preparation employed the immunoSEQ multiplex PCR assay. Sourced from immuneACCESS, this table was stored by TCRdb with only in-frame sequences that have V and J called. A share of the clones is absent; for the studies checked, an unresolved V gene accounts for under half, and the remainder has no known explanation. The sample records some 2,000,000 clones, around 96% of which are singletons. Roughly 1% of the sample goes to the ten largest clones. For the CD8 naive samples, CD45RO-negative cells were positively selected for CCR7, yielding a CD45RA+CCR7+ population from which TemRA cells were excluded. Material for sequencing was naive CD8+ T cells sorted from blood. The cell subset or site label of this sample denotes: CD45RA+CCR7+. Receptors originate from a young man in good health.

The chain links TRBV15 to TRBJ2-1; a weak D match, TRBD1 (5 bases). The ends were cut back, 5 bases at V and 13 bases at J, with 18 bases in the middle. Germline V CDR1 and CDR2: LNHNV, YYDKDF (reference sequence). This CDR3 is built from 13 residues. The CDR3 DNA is TGTGCCACCAGCCCGGGCAGGGCAGACCCTCAGTTCTTC. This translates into CATSPGRADPQFF.

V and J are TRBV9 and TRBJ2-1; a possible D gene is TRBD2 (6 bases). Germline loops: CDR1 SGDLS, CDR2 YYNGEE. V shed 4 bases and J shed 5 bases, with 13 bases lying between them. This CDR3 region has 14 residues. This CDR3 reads CASSSWGLDNEQFF. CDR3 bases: TGTGCCAGCAGCTCGTGGGGACTGGACAATGAGCAGTTCTTC.

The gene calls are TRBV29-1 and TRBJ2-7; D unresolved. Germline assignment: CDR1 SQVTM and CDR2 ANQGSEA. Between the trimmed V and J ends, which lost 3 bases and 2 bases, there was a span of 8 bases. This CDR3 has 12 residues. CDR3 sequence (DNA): TGCAGCGTTGAGGTACCAGCCTACGAGCAGTACTTC. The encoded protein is CSVEVPAYEQYF.

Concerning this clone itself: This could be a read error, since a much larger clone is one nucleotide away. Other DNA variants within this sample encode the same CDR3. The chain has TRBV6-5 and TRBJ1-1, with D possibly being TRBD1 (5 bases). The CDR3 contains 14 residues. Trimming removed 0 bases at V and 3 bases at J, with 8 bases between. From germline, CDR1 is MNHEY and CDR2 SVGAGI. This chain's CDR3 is CASSYSEGYTEAFF. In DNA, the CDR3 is TGTGCCAGCAGTTACTCGGAGGGGTACACTGAAGCTTTCTTT.